The source of this TCR beta chain is a study of graft-versus-host responses after intestinal transplantation. The wider study: After anti-thymocyte globulin induction, recipients took tacrolimus and steroids for 3 to 4 years.

In this sample, this clone turned up a few times. With 200,000 irradiated, violet-dye-labeled stimulator cells, 200,000 CFSE-labeled responder cells were plated. Assay: immunoSEQ multiplex PCR; the TCRdb copy retains only in-frame clones and omits some. Of about 13,000 clones listed, more than 35% are singletons. General study points: High graft-versus-host to host-versus-graft clonal ratios were found in allografts of patients who had graft-donor T cell macrochimerism.

The TCR was taken from a human patient who received an intestinal transplant. The sample here was alloreactive CD4+ T cells from a mixed lymphocyte reaction culture, taken before intestinal transplant. The subset was: CFSE-low proliferating T cells sorted from approximately 6-day pre-transplant mixed lymphocyte reaction (GvH or HvG direction).

The CDR3 is CASKFNVGSGELFF. CDR3 DNA: TGCGCCAGCAAATTCAACGTGGGGAGCGGGGAGCTGTTTTTT. The chain couples TRBV4-3 to TRBJ2-2, with D possibly matching TRBD2 (5 bases). In germline, CDR1 is LGHNA, CDR2 YSLEER. This CDR3 comprises 14 residues. V was pared by 7 bases and J by 7 bases, with 16 bases between.